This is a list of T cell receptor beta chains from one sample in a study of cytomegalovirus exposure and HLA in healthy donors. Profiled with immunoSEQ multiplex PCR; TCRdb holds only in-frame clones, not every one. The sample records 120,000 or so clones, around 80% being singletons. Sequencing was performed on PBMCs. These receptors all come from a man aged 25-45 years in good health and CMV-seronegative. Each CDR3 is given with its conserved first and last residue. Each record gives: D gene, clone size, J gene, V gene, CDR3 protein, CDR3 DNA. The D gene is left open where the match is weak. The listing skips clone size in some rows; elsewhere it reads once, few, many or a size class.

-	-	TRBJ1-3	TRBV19	CASGKQGSSGNTIYF	TGTGCCAGTGGGAAACAGGGAAGCTCTGGAAACACCATATATTTT
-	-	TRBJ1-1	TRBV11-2	CASSLEAVTNTEAFF	TGTGCCAGCAGCTTAGAGGCAGTGACTAACACTGAAGCTTTCTTT
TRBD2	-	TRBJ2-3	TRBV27	CASSPRYSGLEHF	TGTGCCAGCAGTCCCAGATATAGCGGGTTAGAGCATTTT
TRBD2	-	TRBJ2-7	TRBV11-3	CASSPTSGGYEQYF	TGTGCCAGCAGCCCGACTAGCGGGGGCTACGAGCAGTACTTC
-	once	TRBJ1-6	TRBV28	CASSLSGEPSPLHF	TGTGCCAGCAGTTTATCTGGGGAGCCCTCACCCCTCCACTTT
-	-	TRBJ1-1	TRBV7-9	CASSWEGVYTEAFF	TGTGCCAGCAGCTGGGAGGGGGTGTACACTGAAGCTTTCTTT
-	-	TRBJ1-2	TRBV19	CASSPGRQGQSSRSTF	TGTGCCAGTAGTCCGGGTCGTCAGGGTCAGAGCTCAAGGTCCACCTTC
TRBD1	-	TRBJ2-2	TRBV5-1	CASSLTGTDTGELFF	TGCGCCAGCAGCTTAACCGGGACAGACACCGGGGAGCTGTTTTTT
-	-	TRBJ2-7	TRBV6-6	CASSYSGTPFYEQYF	TGTGCCAGCAGTTACTCGGGGACACCGTTCTACGAGCAGTACTTC
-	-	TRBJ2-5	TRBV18	CASSSSRQETQYF	TGTGCCAGCAGTTCCTCGCGTCAAGAGACCCAGTACTTC
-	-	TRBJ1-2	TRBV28	CASSPPRGGRSYGYTF	TGTGCCAGCAGTCCCCCACGGGGGGGGAGAAGCTATGGCTACACCTTC
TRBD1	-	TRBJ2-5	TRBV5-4	CASSPGQGRTETQYF	TGTGCCAGCAGCCCTGGACAGGGTCGGACGGAGACCCAGTACTTC
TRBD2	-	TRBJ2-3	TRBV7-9	CASSLLDSGGITDTQYF	TGTGCCAGCAGCTTATTGGATAGCGGGGGAATCACAGATACGCAGTATTTT
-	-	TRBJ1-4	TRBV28	CASSLLNFEKLFF	TGTGCCAGCAGTTTATTAAATTTCGAAAAACTGTTTTTT
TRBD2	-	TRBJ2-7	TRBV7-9	CASSLLTSGVAPYGEQYF	TGTGCCAGCAGCCTTCTGACTAGCGGGGTCGCCCCCTACGGCGAGCAGTACTTC
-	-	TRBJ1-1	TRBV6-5	CASRRTGTEAFF	TGTGCCAGCAGGCGAACCGGGACTGAAGCTTTCTTT
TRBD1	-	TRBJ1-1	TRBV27	CASKRGRGLPWGSAFF	TGTGCCAGCAAGAGAGGCAGGGGGCTCCCCTGGGGGTCAGCTTTCTTT
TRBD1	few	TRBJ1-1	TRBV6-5	CASSYTGVTEAFF	TGTGCCAGCAGTTACACAGGGGTTACTGAAGCTTTCTTT
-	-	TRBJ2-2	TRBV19	CASSMTGNTGELFF	TGTGCCAGTAGTATGACGGGGAACACCGGGGAGCTGTTTTTT